Following are 29 T cell receptor beta chains from one sample sequenced in a study of OX40 agonist ivuxolimab in advanced cancers. The method was immunoSEQ multiplex PCR; TCRdb's version includes in-frame clones alone and lacks a portion of them. This table has 70,000 to 95,000 clones, 80% to 90% appearing once. This specimen consisted of CD4+ or CD8+ T cells sorted from blood, obtained in a trial of the OX40 agonist ivuxolimab. Source of these receptors: an adult with an advanced solid tumor such as melanoma, head and neck, liver or kidney cancer.

V usage is TRBV11-2 and J usage is TRBJ2-3, with unresolved D. Germline CDR1 and CDR2: SGHAT and FQNNGV. The CDR3 totals 14 residues. V was clipped by 0 bases and J by 2 bases, with 6 bases between them. The CDR3 region has the DNA TGTGCCAGCAGCTTAGAAGCCTACACAGATACGCAGTATTTT. Translating it yields CASSLEAYTDTQYF.

V usage is TRBV5-6 and J usage is TRBJ2-3; D uncertain. The CDR3 loop spans 14 amino acids. V lost 4 bases and J lost 7, with 16 bases in between. Germline values: CDR1 SGHDT, CDR2 YYEEEE. CDR3 region: CASSLDLRANTQYF. In DNA, the CDR3 is TGTGCCAGCAGCCTGGATTTGAGAGCCAATACGCAGTATTTT.

The V and J genes are TRBV6-5 and TRBJ1-1; the D gene is possibly TRBD1 (5 bases). The CDR3 contains 12 residues. V lost 8 bases, J lost 5 bases, and 12 bases lay in between. Germline assignment: CDR1 MNHEY and CDR2 SVGAGI. This CDR3 reads CASSTGGTEAFF. CDR3 DNA sequence: TGTGCCAGCTCGACTGGGGGGACTGAAGCTTTCTTT.

The chain's CDR3 is CASSYSIFQGAFKQYF. The DNA of the CDR3 is TGTGCCAGCAGTTACTCGATTTTTCAGGGGGCCTTTAAGCAGTATTTT. This chain links TRBV6-5 with TRBJ2-3; 8 bases are shared with TRBD1. Losses at the gene ends were 0 bases for V and 11 bases for J; bases not matched to a gene: 13. CDR3 size: 16 residues. Germline V gene sequence: CDR1 MNHEY, CDR2 SVGAGI.

This chain links TRBV27 with TRBJ2-1; D possibly corresponds to TRBD1 (5 bases). The V and J ends lost 5 bases and 7 bases respectively, with 12 bases between them. This CDR3 is 13 amino acids long. In germline, CDR1 is MNHEY, CDR2 SMNVEV (reference sequence). CDR3 in amino acids: CASSKQVINEQFF. CDR3 nucleotide sequence: TGTGCCAGCAGTAAACAGGTTATTAATGAGCAGTTCTTC.

Here the CDR3 DNA reads TGTGCCAGCAGCGGAGACTACTATAACACCGGGGAGCTGTTTTTT. Residues: CASSGDYYNTGELFF. The chain uses TRBV9 and TRBJ2-2; a possible D gene is TRBD2 (5 bases). Trimming removed 3 bases at V and 2 bases at J, with 11 bases between. This CDR3 is built from 15 residues. The germline V gene encodes CDR1 SGDLS and CDR2 YYNGEE.

This clone was observed at least ten times. The chain links TRBV19 to TRBJ1-1, with D uncertain. With 5 bases removed from V and 1 base from J, the gap between germline ends came to 14 bases. Germline V gene data show CDR1 as LNHDA and CDR2 as SQIVND (reference sequence). The CDR3 has 15 amino acids. CDR3 in DNA: TGTGCCAGTAGTTTGAGAGACATTCCGAACACTGAAGCTTTCTTT. Its translation: CASSLRDIPNTEAFF.

V and J are TRBV2 and TRBJ1-4; the D gene is possibly TRBD1 (6 bases). The CDR3 is made up of 16 amino acids. Trimming pared 6 bases from V and 7 bases from J, leaving 21 bases between. CDR1 SNHLY and CDR2 FYNNEI come from the germline V gene. CDR3 region: CASSLERQGKGEKLFF. CDR3 nucleotides: TGTGCCAGCAGCCTGGAGCGGCAGGGGAAGGGTGAAAAACTGTTTTTT.

The chain employs TRBV7-2 and TRBJ2-1; tentative D call: TRBD1 (6 bases). The length of the CDR3 is 12 residues. V gave up 7 bases and J gave up 6 bases, with 10 bases separating them. Germline V gives CDR1 SGHTA, CDR2 FQGNSA. This CDR3 is CASNNRVNEQFF. CDR3 in DNA: TGTGCCAGCAACAACAGGGTCAATGAGCAGTTCTTC.

This clone was picked up one time. V and J are TRBV28 and TRBJ1-3; D is uncertain. CDR3 length: 16 amino acids. CDR1 is MDHEN, CDR2 SYDVKM, per germline. Trimming removed 4 bases from V and 0 bases from J, with 13 bases in between. As DNA, the CDR3 is TGTGCCAGCAGTTCTCCGAACAGCTACTCTGGAAACACCATATATTTT. Its translation is CASSSPNSYSGNTIYF.

V gene TRBV28 combines with J gene TRBJ1-6; D gene uncertain. V dropped 4 bases and J dropped 10 bases, with 14 bases sitting between them. Germline CDR1 is MDHEN and CDR2 is SYDVKM. The CDR3 has 14 amino acids. The CDR3 reads CASSSPAGWSPLHF. CDR3 coding DNA: TGTGCCAGCAGTTCCCCCGCCGGGTGGTCACCCCTCCACTTT.

This sequence joins TRBV27 and TRBJ2-2; no reliable D call. CDR1 is MNHEY and CDR2 is SMNVEV in the germline V gene (reference sequence). V was cut by 4 bases and J by 0 bases, with 6 bases left in between. This CDR3 has 14 residues. The CDR3 DNA is TGTGCCAGCAGTTCACGATCGAACACCGGGGAGCTGTTTTTT. This sequence encodes CASSSRSNTGELFF.

V and J are TRBV27 and TRBJ2-7; 11 bases line up with TRBD2. V lost 3 bases, J lost 2 bases, and 6 bases stayed unmatched. Germline V lookup: CDR1 MNHEY, CDR2 SMNVEV (reference sequence). The CDR3 has 16 residues. The CDR3 coding sequence is TGTGCCAGCAGTTTTCTTATAGCGGGAGGGCCCTACGAGCAGTACTTC. Translation gives CASSFLIAGGPYEQYF.

V gene TRBV11-2 combines with J gene TRBJ2-7, with D unresolved. The CDR3 loop spans 12 amino acids. Germline values: CDR1 SGHAT, CDR2 FQNNGV. The V end was cut by 3 bases, the J end by 3 bases, with 6 bases between. This CDR3 is CASSLGYYEQYF. DNA of the CDR3: TGTGCCAGCAGCTTGGGATACTACGAGCAGTACTTC. Combining the CDR3 with reference TRBV11-2 and TRBJ2-7 gives the whole variable domain EAGVAQSPRYKIIEKRQSVAFWCNPISGHATLYWYQQILGQGPKLLIQFQNNGVVDDSQLPKDRFSAERLKGVDSTLKIQPAKLEDSAVYLCASSLGYYEQYFGPGTRLTVT.

The chain joins TRBV9 to TRBJ1-6; D is possibly TRBD1 (5 bases). Between the trimmed V and J ends, which lost 0 bases and 8 bases, there was a span of 15 bases. CDR1 SGDLS and CDR2 YYNGEE come from the germline V gene. The CDR3 is 16 amino acids. The CDR3 DNA sequence: TGTGCCAGCAGCGTAGATTCAGGGTTACTATATTCACCCCTCCACTTT. It encodes CASSVDSGLLYSPLHF.

The chain recombines TRBV19 with TRBJ2-2, with TRBD2 identical over 9 bases. The CDR3 contains 17 residues. Germline-derived CDR1 and CDR2 are LNHDA and SQIVND (reference sequence). The trim removed 5 bases at V and 5 bases at J, leaving 12 bases unmatched. The CDR3 loop reads CASSLGSGSPETGELFF. As DNA, the CDR3 is TGTGCCAGTAGTTTGGGTAGCGGGAGTCCGGAAACCGGGGAGCTGTTTTTT. The full variable domain, in which reference TRBV19 and TRBJ2-2 provide the parts outside the CDR3, is DGGITQSPKYLFRKEGQNVTLSCEQNLNHDAMYWYRQDPGQGLRLIYYSQIVNDFQKGDIAEGYSVSREKKESFPLTVTSAQKNPTAFYLCASSLGSGSPETGELFFGEGSRLTVL.

V and J are TRBV21-1 and TRBJ1-5; the DNA was not compared with TRBD1, the D call given in the table. TRBV21-1 is reported as a pseudogene. This CDR3 has 18 residues. Written as DNA, the CDR3 is TGTGCCAGCAGCCGACCCGGGACAGCTAACTATAGCAATCAGCCCCAGCATTTT. Translating it yields CASSRPGTANYSNQPQHF.

This clone is a singleton in its sample. The chain employs TRBV12-5 and TRBJ1-4; D remains unclear. This CDR3 region has 13 residues. Germline loops: CDR1 LGHNT, CDR2 FRNRAP. Trimming stripped 10 bases from V and 8 bases from J, with 17 bases between. CDR3 sequence: CATTTWASEKLFF. The DNA of the CDR3 is TGTGCTACCACAACTTGGGCATCCGAAAAACTGTTTTTT. The full variable domain, with the rest looked up from reference TRBV12-5 and TRBJ1-4, is DARVTQTPRHKVTEMGQEVTMRCQPILGHNTVFWYRQTMMQGLELLAYFRNRAPLDDSGMPKDRFSAEMPDATLATLKIQPSEPRDSAVYFCATTTWASEKLFFGSGTQLSVL.

To note about this clone: Additional DNA sequences in this sample encode the identical CDR3. The chain combines TRBV19 with TRBJ2-3; a weak D match, TRBD1 (5 bases). V lost 6 bases to trimming and J lost 1 base, with 14 bases between them. Germline loops: CDR1 LNHDA, CDR2 SQIVND (reference sequence). This CDR3 has 15 residues. CDR3 in amino acids: CASRTHEGGTDTQYF. The CDR3 coding sequence is TGTGCCAGTAGGACGCACGAAGGGGGCACAGATACGCAGTATTTT.

This clone came up a few times. The CDR3 DNA sequence: TGTGCCAGCAGCCAGGATCCGAACACAGATACGCAGTATTTT. Protein sequence: CASSQDPNTDTQYF. The V and J genes are TRBV4-2 and TRBJ2-3; D unclear. The CDR3 is 14 residues long. Germline V lookup: CDR1 LGHNA, CDR2 YNFKEQ. The ends were cut back, 3 bases at V and 2 bases at J, with 9 bases in the middle.

The chain combines TRBV11-2 with TRBJ1-6; 9 bases match TRBD1. V dropped 6 bases and J dropped 6; count of bases not matched to a gene: 12. Germline V gene lookup returns CDR1 SGHAT and CDR2 FQNNGV. This CDR3 is 17 amino acids long. CDR3 residues: CASSRTGGWVGNSPLHF. For the CDR3, the DNA is TGTGCCAGCAGTCGTACAGGGGGCTGGGTGGGTAATTCACCCCTCCACTTT.

The count of this clone is one. The V and J genes are TRBV6-5 and TRBJ1-5; a weak D match, TRBD1 (5 bases). V shed 6 bases and J shed 1 base, with 10 bases lying between them. Germline V lookup: CDR1 MNHEY, CDR2 SVGAGI. The CDR3 consists of 14 residues. The CDR3 here is CASRPRDSNQPQHF. CDR3 nucleotide sequence: TGTGCCAGCAGACCCCGGGACAGCAATCAGCCCCAGCATTTT.

The V and J genes are TRBV7-6 and TRBJ2-1, with 11 bases matching TRBD2. The CDR3 consists of 16 residues. Germline lookup yields CDR1 SGHVS and CDR2 FNYEAQ. The ends lost 6 bases at V and 3 bases at J; junction bases unmatched: 7. CDR3 coding DNA: TGTGCCAGCAGTTTTAATAGCGGGAGGGGCTACAATGAGCAGTTCTTC. Protein: CASSFNSGRGYNEQFF.

CDR3 sequence: CSVVLAVNTGELFF. In nucleotides, the CDR3 is TGCAGCGTTGTTCTAGCGGTGAACACCGGGGAGCTGTTTTTT. The rearrangement joins TRBV29-1 to TRBJ2-2; 7 positions agree with TRBD2. The germline V gene encodes CDR1 SQVTM and CDR2 ANQGSEA. This CDR3 comprises 14 residues. V trimming: 4 bases; J trimming: 1 base; junction bases outside the gene matches: 3.

V and J are TRBV7-9 and TRBJ2-3, with a weak D call TRBD2 (6 bases). The germline CDR1 and CDR2 sequences are SEHNR and FQNEAQ (reference sequence). V was trimmed by 5 bases and J by 4 bases, leaving 13 bases between them. The CDR3 runs to 14 residues. DNA of the CDR3: TGTGCCAGCAGCCCCGGGACTGCCTCAGATACGCAGTATTTT. Protein: CASSPGTASDTQYF.

V usage is TRBV4-3 and J usage is TRBJ2-3; D is tentatively TRBD1 or TRBD2 (5 bases each). V lost 0 bases and J 5 bases, leaving 15 bases between the germline ends. CDR3 size: 16 residues. The germline gives CDR1 LGHNA, CDR2 YSLEER. The CDR3 here is CASSQEWGPEGDTQYF. Here the CDR3 DNA reads TGCGCCAGCAGCCAAGAATGGGGCCCCGAGGGAGATACGCAGTATTTT.

The rearrangement uses TRBV5-6 and TRBJ2-7; D may correspond to TRBD1 or TRBD2 (5 bases each). Germline CDR1 SGHDT, CDR2 YYEEEE. Trimming took 4 bases from V and 2 from J, leaving 13 bases between them. The CDR3 spans 14 residues. CDR3 DNA sequence: TGTGCCAGCAGCGGGGGACCCAAGCCCTACGAGCAGTACTTC. It specifies CASSGGPKPYEQYF.

V gene TRBV30 combines with J gene TRBJ1-2, with D possibly matching TRBD1 (5 bases). Trimming took off 1 base at V and 7 bases at J, with 10 bases between the two ends. CDR3 size: 12 residues. CDR1 GTSNPN and CDR2 SVGIG come from the germline V gene (reference sequence). CDR3 nucleotides: TGTGCCTGGAGTGACTCGGGGGGTGGCTACACCTTC. Translating gives CAWSDSGGGYTF.

V gene TRBV28 combines with J gene TRBJ2-7; 8 bases map to TRBD1. This CDR3 spans 11 amino acids. V was clipped by 5 bases and J by 12 bases; unmatched bases: 6. CDR1 is MDHEN and CDR2 is SYDVKM in the germline V gene. The CDR3 reads CASSIPTGVYF. The CDR3 bases are TGTGCCAGCAGTATCCCGACAGGGGTGTACTTC.